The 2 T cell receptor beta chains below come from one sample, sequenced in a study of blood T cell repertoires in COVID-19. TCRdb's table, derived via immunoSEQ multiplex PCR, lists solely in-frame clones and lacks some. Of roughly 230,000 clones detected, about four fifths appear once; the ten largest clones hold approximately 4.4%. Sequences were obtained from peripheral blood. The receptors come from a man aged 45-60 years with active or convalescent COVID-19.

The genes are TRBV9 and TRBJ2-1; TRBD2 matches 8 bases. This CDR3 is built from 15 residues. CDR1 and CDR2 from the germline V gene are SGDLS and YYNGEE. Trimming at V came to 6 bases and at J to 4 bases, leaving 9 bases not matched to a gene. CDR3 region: CASNSRGAIYNEQFF. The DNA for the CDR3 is TGTGCCAGCAACTCGCGGGGGGCCATTTACAATGAGCAGTTCTTC.

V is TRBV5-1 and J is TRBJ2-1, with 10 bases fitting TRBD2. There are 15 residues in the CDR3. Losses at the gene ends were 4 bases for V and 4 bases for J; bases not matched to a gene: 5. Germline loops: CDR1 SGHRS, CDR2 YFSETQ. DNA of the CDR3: TGCGCCAGCAGCCTCGGACTAGCGGATTACAATGAGCAGTTCTTC. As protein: CASSLGLADYNEQFF.